The present entry profiles one T cell receptor beta chain with its context. Germline CDR1 and CDR2: SNHLY and FYNNEI. The CDR3 has 15 amino acids. V shed 0 bases and J shed 3 bases, with 12 bases lying between them. Study processing details: Estimation of nucleated cell counts relied on the amplification of reference gene primers. Assay used: immunoSEQ multiplex PCR; TCRdb lists only in-frame clones, some missing. Clonal size and the V and J genes are those of that table, whereas D and trimming came from the DNA. The sample has 150,000 to 190,000 clones, roughly 81% seen once; the top ten hold around 8.1%. The sample is drawn from a study of blood T cell repertoires in COVID-19. Background on the study: Material from acute and convalescent COVID-19 was sourced from the United States, Italy and Spain.

Seattle patients were enrolled during active infection and followed longitudinally. The source material was peripheral blood. The clonotype was recovered from a woman aged 55-75 years with COVID-19, enrolled during active disease. J is TRBJ2-7 and V is TRBV2, with D possibly TRBD1 on 7 matching bases. The CDR3 DNA sequence: TGTGCCAGCAGTGAAGCGCGGGGACAGCTCTACGAGCAGTACTTC. Its translation is CASSEARGQLYEQYF.